This passage covers 19 T cell receptor beta chains from one sample sequenced in a study of T cells after yellow fever vaccination. TCRdb independently ran MiXCR on the 5' RACE reads; one entry per CDR3 protein. The sample consists of roughly 250,000 distinct CDR3 sequences, 10% to 15% of them appearing once. Sequenced material: CD4+ T cells sorted from PBMCs, taken 45 days after the yellow fever booster vaccination. These receptors all come from a young man who received the YFV17D yellow fever vaccine.

This clonotype has only a few counts. The chain links TRBV29-1 to TRBJ2-2; D uncertain. CDR3 size: 13 residues. The V and J ends lost 7 bases and 3 bases respectively, with 12 bases between them. The germline CDR1 and CDR2 sequences are SQVTM and ANQGSEA. The DNA of the CDR3 is TGCAGCGCCCGCAGGTCTCACACCGGGGAGCTGTTTTTT. Encoded protein: CSARRSHTGELFF.

The chain couples TRBV7-6 to TRBJ2-1; possible D gene TRBD1, 5 bases. From germline, CDR1 is SGHVS and CDR2 FNYEAQ. V was pared by 4 bases and J by 4 bases, with 20 bases between. The CDR3 runs 17 residues. Here the CDR3 DNA reads TGTGCCAGCAGCTACCGATTTTCACGACAGACTTACAATGAGCAGTTCTTC. Translating gives CASSYRFSRQTYNEQFF.

This chain uses TRBV28 with TRBJ2-2; 11 nucleotides agree with TRBD2. Per the germline V gene, CDR1 is MDHEN and CDR2 is SYDVKM. V gave up 7 bases and J gave up 9 bases; unmatched junction bases: 7. The CDR3 has 14 residues. The chain's CDR3 is CASNLAGGFRELFF. The CDR3 nucleotides read TGTGCCAGCAATCTAGCGGGAGGTTTCCGGGAGCTGTTTTTT.

This clonotype was counted a few times. This chain links TRBV20-1 with TRBJ2-6, with TRBD1 matching over 8 bases. The ends lost 0 bases at V and 4 bases at J; junction bases unmatched: 17. From germline, CDR1 is DFQATT and CDR2 SNEGSKA (reference sequence). This CDR3 comprises 20 residues. CDR3 nucleotide sequence: TGCAGTGCTAGAGATCGGGAGTGGGCAGGGGGCGCCTCCGGGGCCAACGTCCTGACTTTC. This encodes CSARDREWAGGASGANVLTF.

V gene TRBV7-8 combines with J gene TRBJ1-2; 7 bases are a match to TRBD1. Germline V gene data show CDR1 as SGHVS and CDR2 as FQNEAQ. This CDR3 contains 13 residues. V shed 3 bases and J 8 bases; nucleotides not matched to a gene: 6. CDR3 DNA: TGTGCCAGCAGCTTGGACAGGACGGAGGGCTACACCTTC. It translates to CASSLDRTEGYTF.

This clonotype was recorded a few times. The chain recombines TRBV9 with TRBJ2-2; a possible D gene is TRBD1 (6 bases). The CDR3 has 15 residues. The germline V and J ends were trimmed by 0 bases and 1 base, with 7 bases remaining between them. CDR1 and CDR2 from the germline V gene are SGDLS and YYNGEE. The DNA of the CDR3 is TGTGCCAGCAGCGTAGGGACAGTGAACACCGGGGAGCTGTTTTTT. This codes for CASSVGTVNTGELFF. Full variable domain (remainder filled in from reference TRBV9 and TRBJ2-2): DSGVTQTPKHLITATGQRVTLRCSPRSGDLSVYWYQQSLDQGLQFLIQYYNGEERAKGNILERFSAQQFPDLHSELNLSSLELGDSALYFCASSVGTVNTGELFFGEGSRLTVL.

This clonotype was counted ten times or more. The CDR3 region is CASSLGGNEQFF. CDR3 DNA: TGCGCCAGCAGCTTGGGAGGGAATGAGCAGTTCTTC. The gene calls are TRBV5-1 and TRBJ2-1, with a weak D call TRBD2 (5 bases). This CDR3 has 12 amino acids. Looked up from germline, CDR1 is SGHRS and CDR2 is YFSETQ. Trimming removed 0 bases at V and 7 bases at J, with 5 bases between.

This clonotype was seen only once. The chain couples TRBV4-3 to TRBJ2-1; 11 bases align to TRBD2. The CDR3 is made up of 19 amino acids. Losses at the gene ends were 1 base for V and 0 bases for J; bases not matched to a gene: 8. The germline V gene has CDR1 LGHNA and CDR2 YSLEER. The CDR3 nucleotides are TGCGCCAGCAGCCAAGTAACTGGGACTAGCGGATCCTCCTACAATGAGCAGTTCTTC. Translated, it gives CASSQVTGTSGSSYNEQFF.

The rearrangement uses TRBV20-1 and TRBJ2-5; the match to TRBD2 covers 9 bases. V lost 4 bases to trimming and J lost 1 base; unmatched junction nucleotides: 7. Germline values: CDR1 DFQATT, CDR2 SNEGSKA (reference sequence). The CDR3 spans 15 residues. The CDR3 is CSAIIPGLAQETQYF. The CDR3 bases are TGCAGTGCTATCATACCGGGACTAGCCCAAGAGACCCAGTACTTC.

This clonotype was counted only a few times. The rearrangement links TRBV7-6 to TRBJ2-2, with 7 bases matching TRBD2. Trimming took 5 bases from V and 2 from J; bases not matched to a gene: 8. The CDR3 runs to 16 residues. Germline assignment: CDR1 SGHVS and CDR2 FNYEAQ. DNA of the CDR3: TGTGCCAGCAGCCTACAAGCGGGAACCAACACCGGGGAGCTGTTTTTT. Its protein is CASSLQAGTNTGELFF.

This clonotype was seen many times. CDR3 loop: CSGAEGNTGELFF. Written as DNA, the CDR3 is TGCAGTGGAGCTGAAGGGAACACCGGGGAGCTGTTTTTT. This chain uses TRBV20-1 with TRBJ2-2; D not resolved. Germline V gene data show CDR1 as DFQATT and CDR2 as SNEGSKA (reference sequence). V was trimmed by 7 bases and J by 1 base, leaving 10 bases between them. This CDR3 spans 13 amino acids.

The J gene is TRBJ2-3, the V gene TRBV29-1, with TRBD1 as a possible D gene (6 bases). CDR3 length: 14 residues. Germline lookup yields CDR1 SQVTM and CDR2 ANQGSEA. Trimming shortened V by 6 bases and J by 4 bases, and 17 bases separated the two germline ends. CDR3 bases: TGCAGCGTACAACAGGGATTGGGGTCAGATACGCAGTATTTT. Encoded protein: CSVQQGLGSDTQYF.

Ten or more counts support this clonotype. The rearrangement links TRBV4-1 to TRBJ2-3; D might be TRBD1 (6 bases). Per the germline V gene, CDR1 is MGHRA and CDR2 is YSYEKL. Trimming shortened V by 4 bases and J by 5 bases, and 13 bases separated the two germline ends. The CDR3 consists of 14 residues. The CDR3 sequence: CASSPGHQEDTQYF. CDR3 nucleotide sequence: TGCGCCAGCAGCCCGGGACACCAGGAAGATACGCAGTATTTT.

This clonotype appeared a few times. This CDR3 is CASSYSTGTKRSNQPQHF. The CDR3 nucleotides are TGTGCCAGCAGTTACTCGACTGGGACCAAACGGAGCAATCAGCCCCAGCATTTT. The chain employs TRBV6-5 and TRBJ1-5; possible D gene TRBD1, 5 bases. The V end lost 0 bases, the J end lost 1 base, and 16 bases lay between the germline ends. Germline V gene sequence: CDR1 MNHEY, CDR2 SVGAGI. The CDR3 length is 18 residues.

The chain joins TRBV20-1 to TRBJ2-5; D might be TRBD2 (5 bases). Germline V gives CDR1 DFQATT, CDR2 SNEGSKA (reference sequence). The CDR3 is 12 amino acids. The V end was cut by 4 bases, the J end by 5 bases, with 11 bases between. The CDR3 spells CSAIEGGETQYF. DNA of the CDR3: TGCAGTGCTATAGAGGGCGGGGAGACCCAGTACTTC.

This clonotype showed up just a few times. The chain is built from TRBV18 and TRBJ2-1; 13 positions agree with TRBD2. V was pared by 2 bases and J by 10 bases, with 11 bases of the junction left unmatched. Germline V lookup: CDR1 KGHSH, CDR2 LQKENI. This CDR3 is built from 17 residues. CDR3 amino acids: CASSPNPGTSGISEQFF. The CDR3 DNA follows: TGTGCCAGCTCACCAAACCCCGGGACTAGCGGGATCAGCGAGCAGTTCTTC.

In DNA, the CDR3 is TGTGCCAGCAGGATACGCGGGACAATTAACACTGAAGCTTTCTTT. Translating it yields CASRIRGTINTEAFF. This chain connects TRBV6-2 or TRBV6-3 to TRBJ1-1, with D possibly TRBD1 on 6 matching bases. This CDR3 comprises 15 residues. V was trimmed by 6 bases and J by 2 bases, leaving 16 bases between them. The germline V gene encodes CDR1 MNHEY and CDR2 SVGEGT.

The table lists this clonotype with a few counts. The rearrangement joins TRBV7-9 to TRBJ2-1; D might be TRBD1 (5 bases). V was trimmed by 4 bases and J by 7 bases, leaving 17 bases between them. The CDR3 has 15 amino acids. Germline CDR1 and CDR2: SEHNR and FQNEAQ (reference sequence). The CDR3 loop reads CASSSAGFKGNEQFF. The CDR3 nucleotides read TGTGCCAGCAGCTCGGCAGGGTTCAAGGGTAATGAGCAGTTCTTC.

In its sample, this clonotype was seen a few times. The chain links TRBV12-3 or TRBV12-4 to TRBJ2-7, with D possibly being TRBD1 (5 bases). Trimming took 0 bases from V and 9 from J, leaving 15 bases between them. This CDR3 comprises 14 residues. Here the CDR3 DNA reads TGTGCCAGCAGTTTAGCGCTTGGGGCTCCACTGCAGTACTTC. This encodes CASSLALGAPLQYF.